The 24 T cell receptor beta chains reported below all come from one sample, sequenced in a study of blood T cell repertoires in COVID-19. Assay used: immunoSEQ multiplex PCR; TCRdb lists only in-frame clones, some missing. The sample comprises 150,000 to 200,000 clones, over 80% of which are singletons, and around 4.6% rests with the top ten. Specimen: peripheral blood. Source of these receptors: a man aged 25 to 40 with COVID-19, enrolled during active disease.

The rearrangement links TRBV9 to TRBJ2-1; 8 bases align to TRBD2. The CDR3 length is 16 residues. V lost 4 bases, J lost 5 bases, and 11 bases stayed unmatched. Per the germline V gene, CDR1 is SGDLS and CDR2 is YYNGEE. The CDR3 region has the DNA TGTGCCAGCAGCCTCCTCTCCGGGGGGGGAAACAATGAGCAGTTCTTC. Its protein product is CASSLLSGGGNNEQFF.

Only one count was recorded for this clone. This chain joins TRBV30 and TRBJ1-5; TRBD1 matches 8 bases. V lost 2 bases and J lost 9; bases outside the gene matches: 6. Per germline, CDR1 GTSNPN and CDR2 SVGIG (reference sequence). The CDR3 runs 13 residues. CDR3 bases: TGTGCCTGGAGTCTGGGACAGGCGGGGCCCCAGCATTTT. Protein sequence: CAWSLGQAGPQHF.

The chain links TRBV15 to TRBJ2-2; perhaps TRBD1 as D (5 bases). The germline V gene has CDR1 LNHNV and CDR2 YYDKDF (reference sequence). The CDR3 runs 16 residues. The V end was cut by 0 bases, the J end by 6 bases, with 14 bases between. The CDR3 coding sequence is TGTGCCACCAGCAGAGAGGGGCAGGGTTCTCCCGGGGAGCTGTTTTTT. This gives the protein CATSREGQGSPGELFF. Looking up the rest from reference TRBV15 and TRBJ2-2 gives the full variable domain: DAMVIQNPRYQVTQFGKPVTLSCSQTLNHNVMYWYQQKSSQAPKLLFHYYDKDFNNEADTPDNFQSRRPNTSFCFLDIRSPGLGDTAMYLCATSREGQGSPGELFFGEGSRLTVL.

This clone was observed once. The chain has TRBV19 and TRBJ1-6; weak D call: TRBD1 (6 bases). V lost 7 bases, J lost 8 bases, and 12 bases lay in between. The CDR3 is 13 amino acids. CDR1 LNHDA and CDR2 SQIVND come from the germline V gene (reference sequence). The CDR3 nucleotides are TGTGCCAGTACGGGCAGGGGTTATTCACCCCTCCACTTT. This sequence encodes CASTGRGYSPLHF.

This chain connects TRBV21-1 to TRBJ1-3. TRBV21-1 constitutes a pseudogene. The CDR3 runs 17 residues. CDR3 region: CASSKAKRKTSGNTIYF. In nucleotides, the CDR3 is TGTGCCAGCAGCAAAGCAAAGAGGAAGACCTCTGGAAACACCATATATTTT.

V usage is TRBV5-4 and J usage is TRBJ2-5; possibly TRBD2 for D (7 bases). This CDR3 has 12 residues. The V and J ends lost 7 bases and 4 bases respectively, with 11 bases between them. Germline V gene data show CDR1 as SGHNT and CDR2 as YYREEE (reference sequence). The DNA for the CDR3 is TGTGCCAGCCGAGGGGGGGTAGAGACCCAGTACTTC. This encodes CASRGGVETQYF.

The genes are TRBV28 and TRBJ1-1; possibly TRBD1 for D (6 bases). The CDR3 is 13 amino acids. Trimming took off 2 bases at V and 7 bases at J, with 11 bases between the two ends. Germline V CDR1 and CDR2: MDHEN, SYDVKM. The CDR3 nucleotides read TGTGCCAGCAGTTTAGGGGGCCGGAATGAAGCTTTCTTT. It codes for CASSLGGRNEAFF. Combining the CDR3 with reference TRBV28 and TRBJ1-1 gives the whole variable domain DVKVTQSSRYLVKRTGEKVFLECVQDMDHENMFWYRQDPGLGLRLIYFSYDVKMKEKGDIPEGYSVSREKKERFSLILESASTNQTSMYLCASSLGGRNEAFFGQGTRLTVV.

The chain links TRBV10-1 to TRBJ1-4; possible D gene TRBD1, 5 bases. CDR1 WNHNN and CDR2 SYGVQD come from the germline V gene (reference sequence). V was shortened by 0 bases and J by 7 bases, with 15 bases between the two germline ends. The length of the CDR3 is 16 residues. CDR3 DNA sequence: TGCGCCAGCAGTGAGTCAGACAGTGGGATGGGTGAAAAACTGTTTTTT. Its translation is CASSESDSGMGEKLFF.

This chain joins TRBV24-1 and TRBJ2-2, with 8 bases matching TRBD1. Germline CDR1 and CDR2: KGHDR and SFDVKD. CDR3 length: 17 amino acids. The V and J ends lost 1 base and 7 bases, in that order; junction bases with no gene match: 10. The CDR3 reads CATSDLDPGRGLGELFF. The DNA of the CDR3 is TGTGCCACCAGTGATTTAGATCCGGGCAGGGGGCTCGGGGAGCTGTTTTTT.

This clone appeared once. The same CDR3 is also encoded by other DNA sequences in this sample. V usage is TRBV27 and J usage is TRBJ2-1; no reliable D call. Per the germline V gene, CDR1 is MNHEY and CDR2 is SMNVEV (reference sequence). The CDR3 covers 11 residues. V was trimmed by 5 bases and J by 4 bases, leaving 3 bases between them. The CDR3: CASSLYNEQFF. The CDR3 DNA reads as TGTGCCAGCAGTCTTTACAATGAGCAGTTCTTC.

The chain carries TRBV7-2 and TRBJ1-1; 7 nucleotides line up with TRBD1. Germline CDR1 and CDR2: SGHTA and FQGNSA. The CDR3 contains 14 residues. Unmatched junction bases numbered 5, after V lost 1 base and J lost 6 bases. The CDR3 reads CASSLVIGGAEAFF. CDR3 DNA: TGTGCCAGCAGCTTAGTGATAGGGGGCGCTGAAGCTTTCTTT.

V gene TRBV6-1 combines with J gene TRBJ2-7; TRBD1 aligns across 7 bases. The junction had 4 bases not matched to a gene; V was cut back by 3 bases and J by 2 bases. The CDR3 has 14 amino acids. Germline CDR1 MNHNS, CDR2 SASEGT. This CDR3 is CASSESDRAYEQYF. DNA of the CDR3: TGTGCCAGCAGTGAGAGCGACAGGGCCTACGAGCAGTACTTC.

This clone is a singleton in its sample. The CDR3: CASSQEESSGRTDTQYF. In DNA form, the CDR3 reads TGTGCCAGCAGCCAAGAAGAGAGTAGCGGGAGAACAGATACGCAGTATTTT. This sequence joins TRBV3-1 (or the pseudogene TRBV3-2) and TRBJ2-3, with TRBD2 matching 9 bases. From germline, CDR1 is LGHDT and CDR2 YNNKEL (reference sequence). J gave up 3 bases and V 0 bases, and 7 bases lay outside the gene matches. CDR3 length equals 17 residues.

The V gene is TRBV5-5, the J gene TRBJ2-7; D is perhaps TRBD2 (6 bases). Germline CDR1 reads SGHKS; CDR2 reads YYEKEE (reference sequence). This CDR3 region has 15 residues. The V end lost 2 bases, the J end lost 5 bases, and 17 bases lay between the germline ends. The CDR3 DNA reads TGTGCCAGCAGCTTCCTGGGGGGATCAAGCCACGAGCAGTACTTC. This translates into CASSFLGGSSHEQYF.

The CDR3 coding sequence is TGTGCCAGCAGCTTCCTCCGGGACAGGGTCTCCTACGAGCAGTACTTC. This gives the protein CASSFLRDRVSYEQYF. The J gene is TRBJ2-7, the V gene TRBV7-2; 9 positions match TRBD1. The CDR3 runs to 16 residues. Trimming took 3 bases from V and 0 from J; bases not matched to a gene: 6. Germline lookup yields CDR1 SGHTA and CDR2 FQGNSA.

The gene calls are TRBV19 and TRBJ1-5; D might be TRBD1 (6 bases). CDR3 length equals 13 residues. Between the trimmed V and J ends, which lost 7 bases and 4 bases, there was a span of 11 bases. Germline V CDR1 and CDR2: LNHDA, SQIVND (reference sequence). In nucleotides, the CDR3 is TGTGCCAGTACAGAGACAGGTAATCAGCCCCAGCATTTT. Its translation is CASTETGNQPQHF.

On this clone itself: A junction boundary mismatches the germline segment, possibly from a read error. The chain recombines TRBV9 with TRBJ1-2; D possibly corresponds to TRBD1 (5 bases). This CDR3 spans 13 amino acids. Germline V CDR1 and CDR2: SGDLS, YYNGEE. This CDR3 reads CASSGGWDYGYTF. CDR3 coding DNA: TGTGCCAGCAGCGGCGGCTGGGACTACGGCTACACCTTC.

CDR3 bases: TGTGCCAGCAGCCAAGATAGGGGTAATCAGCCCCAGCATTTT. Translating gives CASSQDRGNQPQHF. The J gene is TRBJ1-5, the V gene TRBV4-2; the D gene is possibly TRBD1 (5 bases). The germline gives CDR1 LGHNA, CDR2 YNFKEQ. The V gene lost 0 bases and the J gene lost 4 bases, with 7 bases spanning the gap. This CDR3 region has 14 residues.

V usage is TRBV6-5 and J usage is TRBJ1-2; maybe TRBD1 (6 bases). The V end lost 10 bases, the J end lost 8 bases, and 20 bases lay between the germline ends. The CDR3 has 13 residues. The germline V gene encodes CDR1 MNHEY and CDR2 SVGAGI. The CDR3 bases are TGTGCCACCCGACTCTTGACAGGAGAAGGCTACACCTTC. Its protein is CATRLLTGEGYTF.

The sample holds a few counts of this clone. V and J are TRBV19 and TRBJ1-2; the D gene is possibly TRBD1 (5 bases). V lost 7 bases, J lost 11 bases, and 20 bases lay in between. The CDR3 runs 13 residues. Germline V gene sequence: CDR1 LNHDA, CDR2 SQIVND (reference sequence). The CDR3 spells CASTPRQFPKYTF. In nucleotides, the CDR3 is TGTGCCAGTACCCCGAGACAGTTCCCGAAGTACACCTTC.

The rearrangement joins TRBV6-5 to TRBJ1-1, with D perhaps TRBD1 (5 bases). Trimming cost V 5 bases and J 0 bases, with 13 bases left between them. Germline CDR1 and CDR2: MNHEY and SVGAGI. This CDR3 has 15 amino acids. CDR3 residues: CASSRDSSLNTEAFF. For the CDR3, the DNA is TGTGCCAGCAGTAGAGACAGTTCGCTGAACACTGAAGCTTTCTTT.

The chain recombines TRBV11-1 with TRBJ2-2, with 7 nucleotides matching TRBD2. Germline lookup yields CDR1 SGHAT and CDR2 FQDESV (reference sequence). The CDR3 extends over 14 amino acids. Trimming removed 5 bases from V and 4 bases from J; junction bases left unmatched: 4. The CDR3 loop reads CASSRSGITGELFF. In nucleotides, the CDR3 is TGTGCCAGCAGCCGAAGCGGGATCACCGGGGAGCTGTTTTTT. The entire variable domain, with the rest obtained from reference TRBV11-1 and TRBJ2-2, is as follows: EAEVAQSPRYKITEKSQAVAFWCDPISGHATLYWYRQILGQGPELLVQFQDESVVDDSQLPKDRFSAERLKGVDSTLKIQPAELGDSAMYLCASSRSGITGELFFGEGSRLTVL.

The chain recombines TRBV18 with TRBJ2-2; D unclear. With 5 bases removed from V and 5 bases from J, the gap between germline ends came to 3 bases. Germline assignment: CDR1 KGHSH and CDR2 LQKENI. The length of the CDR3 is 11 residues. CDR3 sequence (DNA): TGTGCCAGCTCATCTACCGGGGAGCTGTTTTTT. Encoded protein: CASSSTGELFF.

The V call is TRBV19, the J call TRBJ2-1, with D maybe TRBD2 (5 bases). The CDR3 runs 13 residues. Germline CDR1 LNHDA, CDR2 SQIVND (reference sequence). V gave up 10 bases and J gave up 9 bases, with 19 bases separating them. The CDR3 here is CATQRNSPGEQFF. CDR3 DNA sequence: TGTGCCACCCAGCGGAACTCCCCCGGTGAGCAGTTCTTC.